The 10 T cell receptor beta chains reported below all come from one sample, sequenced in a study of cytomegalovirus exposure and HLA in healthy donors. The primer mix had 60 Vbeta and 13 Jbeta primers. Produced via immunoSEQ multiplex PCR; TCRdb's table is partial and in-frame only. The sample lists around 150,000 clones; about 79% were seen once. The source material was PBMCs. These receptors originate from a male donor in good health and CMV-seronegative.

The gene calls are TRBV6-6 and TRBJ2-1; 7 nucleotides align to TRBD2. Trimming removed 6 bases from V and 4 bases from J; junction bases left unmatched: 9. This CDR3 is 15 amino acids long. Germline V gives CDR1 MNHNY, CDR2 SVGAGI (reference sequence). The CDR3 coding sequence is TGTGCCAGCAGGGCAAGCGGGACCCAATACAATGAGCAGTTCTTC. Translated: CASRASGTQYNEQFF.

The rearrangement joins TRBV5-1 to TRBJ2-7; TRBD1 might be the D (5 bases). The germline CDR1 and CDR2 sequences are SGHRS and YFSETQ. This CDR3 has 16 residues. V lost 0 bases to trimming and J lost 2 bases, with 15 bases between them. The CDR3 is CASSLAGDSRAYEQYF. The DNA of the CDR3 is TGCGCCAGCAGCTTGGCTGGGGATAGCAGGGCCTACGAGCAGTACTTC.

This clone was seen a single time. The chain has TRBV29-1 and TRBJ2-7, with 7 bases lining up with TRBD2. Unmatched junction bases numbered 7, after V lost 5 bases and J lost 3 bases. Germline CDR1 is SQVTM and CDR2 is ANQGSEA. The CDR3 consists of 13 residues. The CDR3 loop reads CSVSVGGGYEQYF. CDR3 DNA sequence: TGCAGCGTTTCGGTTGGCGGGGGCTACGAGCAGTACTTC.

The J gene is TRBJ1-2, the V gene TRBV6-5; D uncertain. Germline values: CDR1 MNHEY, CDR2 SVGAGI. The ends were cut back, 0 bases at V and 8 bases at J, with 10 bases in the middle. This CDR3 region has 13 residues. In DNA form, the CDR3 reads TGTGCCAGCAGTTACTCGGGAGGGTTAGGCTACACCTTC. Protein: CASSYSGGLGYTF.

This chain uses TRBV4-1 with TRBJ1-2; TRBD1 matches at 8 bases. There are 14 residues in the CDR3. The V gene end was trimmed by 1 base and the J gene end by 8 bases; junction bases not matched to a gene: 6. CDR1 and CDR2 (germline): MGHRA, YSYEKL. CDR3 in amino acids: CASSQATGERGYTF. CDR3 bases: TGCGCCAGCAGCCAAGCGACAGGGGAGCGCGGCTACACCTTC.

The rearrangement uses TRBV29-1 and TRBJ1-4, with TRBD1 identical over 7 bases. The V and J ends lost 6 bases and 2 bases, in that order; junction bases with no gene match: 6. Germline V gives CDR1 SQVTM, CDR2 ANQGSEA. This CDR3 has 14 residues. The CDR3 here is CSVTGRATNEKLFF. The DNA for the CDR3 is TGCAGCGTGACAGGGCGGGCCACTAATGAAAAACTGTTTTTT. The entire variable domain, with the rest obtained from reference TRBV29-1 and TRBJ1-4, is as follows: SAVISQKPSRDICQRGTSLTIQCQVDSQVTMMFWYRQQPGQSLTLIATANQGSEATYESGFVIDKFPISRPNLTFSTLTVSNMSPEDSSIYLCSVTGRATNEKLFFGSGTQLSVL.

This clone was seen more than once but under ten times. CDR3 residues: CASSVGSGMNTEAFF. CDR3 bases: TGTGCCAGCAGCGTAGGTTCAGGGATGAACACTGAAGCTTTCTTT. The chain joins TRBV9 to TRBJ1-1; the D gene is possibly TRBD1 (5 bases). Germline V gene sequence: CDR1 SGDLS, CDR2 YYNGEE. CDR3 length equals 15 residues. Trimming removed 0 bases from V and 0 bases from J, with 9 bases in between.

This clone was detected only a few times. This sequence joins TRBV19 and TRBJ2-7; 7 bases are shared with TRBD1. The V gene's germline CDR1 is LNHDA and CDR2 SQIVND (reference sequence). J was trimmed by 2 bases and V by 1 base; bases with no gene match: 5. CDR3 length equals 15 residues. Here the CDR3 reads CASSIGEGAAYEQYF. CDR3 DNA sequence: TGTGCCAGTAGTATAGGCGAGGGGGCAGCCTACGAGCAGTACTTC. The complete variable domain, with remaining parts taken from reference TRBV19 and TRBJ2-7, reads DGGITQSPKYLFRKEGQNVTLSCEQNLNHDAMYWYRQDPGQGLRLIYYSQIVNDFQKGDIAEGYSVSREKKESFPLTVTSAQKNPTAFYLCASSIGEGAAYEQYFGPGTRLTVT.

The chain combines TRBV15 with TRBJ1-4, with 7 bases aligning to TRBD1. CDR1 is LNHNV, CDR2 YYDKDF, per germline (reference sequence). The CDR3 is made up of 13 amino acids. V lost 6 bases, J lost 8 bases, and 6 bases stayed unmatched. In nucleotides, the CDR3 is TGTGCCACCAGTCCGGACAGGCGGGAAAAACTGTTTTTT. This sequence encodes CATSPDRREKLFF.

This clone was seen a few times. This rearrangement joins TRBV5-1 to TRBJ1-1, with D maybe TRBD1 (6 bases). The CDR3 consists of 15 residues. The V and J ends lost 4 bases and 0 bases respectively, with 13 bases between them. Germline CDR1 reads SGHRS; CDR2 reads YFSETQ. CDR3 nucleotide sequence: TGCGCCAGCAGCCTGTCCGGGACACTGAACACTGAAGCTTTCTTT. As protein: CASSLSGTLNTEAFF.